This T cell receptor (beta chain) was sequenced for a study of molecular identifiers for immune sequencing clone quantification. There are many counts of this clonotype. The CDR3 length is 15 residues. The V gene's germline CDR1 is SGDLS and CDR2 YYNGEE. V dropped 4 bases and J dropped 0 bases, with 11 bases sitting between them. TCRdb re-derived calls from the PCR reads in MiXCR, one entry per CDR3 protein. The table lists about 640,000 distinct CDR3 sequences, 20% of them singletons. The TCR sequence derives from a human donor in good health. Some libraries in this study had Jurkat cell RNA spiked in. The sample taken for sequencing was naive CD8+ T cells from blood, with Jurkat cell RNA spiked in. Specified subset: FACS-sorted CD8+CD4-CCR7+CD45RA+ naive T cells. This chain uses TRBV9 with TRBJ1-3; D is unclear. The CDR3 DNA sequence: TGTGCCAGCAGCCCTGACTATAGCTCTGGAAACACCATATATTTT. Protein product: CASSPDYSSGNTIYF.